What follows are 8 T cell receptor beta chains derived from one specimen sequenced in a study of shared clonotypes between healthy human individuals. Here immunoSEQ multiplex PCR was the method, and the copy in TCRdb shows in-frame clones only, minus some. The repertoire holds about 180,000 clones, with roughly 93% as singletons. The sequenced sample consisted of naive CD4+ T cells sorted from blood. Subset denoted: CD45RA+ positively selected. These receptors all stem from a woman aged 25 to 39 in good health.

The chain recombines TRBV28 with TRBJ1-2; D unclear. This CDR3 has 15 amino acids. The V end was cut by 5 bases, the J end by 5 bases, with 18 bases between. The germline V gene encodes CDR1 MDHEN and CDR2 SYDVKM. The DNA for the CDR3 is TGTGCCAGCAGTCTGACCCCGGGAATTGTTTATGGCTACACCTTC. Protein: CASSLTPGIVYGYTF.

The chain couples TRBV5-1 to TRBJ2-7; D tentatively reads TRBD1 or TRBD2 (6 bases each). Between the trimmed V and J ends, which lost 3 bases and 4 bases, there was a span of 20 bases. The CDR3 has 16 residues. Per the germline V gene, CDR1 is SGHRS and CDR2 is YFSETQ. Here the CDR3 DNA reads TGCGCCAGCAGCTATCGGGGTCGGGGGCTTGAATACGAGCAGTACTTC. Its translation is CASSYRGRGLEYEQYF.

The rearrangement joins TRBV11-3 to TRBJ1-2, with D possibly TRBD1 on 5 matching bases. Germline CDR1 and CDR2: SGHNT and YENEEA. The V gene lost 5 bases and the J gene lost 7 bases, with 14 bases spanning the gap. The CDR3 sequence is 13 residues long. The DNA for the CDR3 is TGTGCCAGCAGCAGGGGCCCTGGGTCTGGCTACACCTTC. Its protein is CASSRGPGSGYTF. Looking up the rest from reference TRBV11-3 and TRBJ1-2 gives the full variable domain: EAGVVQSPRYKIIEKKQPVAFWCNPISGHNTLYWYLQNLGQGPELLIRYENEEAVDDSQLPKDRFSAERLKGVDSTLKIQPAELGDSAVYLCASSRGPGSGYTFGSGTRLTVV.

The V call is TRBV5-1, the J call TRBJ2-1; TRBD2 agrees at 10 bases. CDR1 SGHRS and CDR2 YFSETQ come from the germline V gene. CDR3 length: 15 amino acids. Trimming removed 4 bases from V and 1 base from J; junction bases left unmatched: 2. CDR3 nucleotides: TGCGCCAGCAGCGAGGGACTAGCGTCCTACAATGAGCAGTTCTTC. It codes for CASSEGLASYNEQFF.

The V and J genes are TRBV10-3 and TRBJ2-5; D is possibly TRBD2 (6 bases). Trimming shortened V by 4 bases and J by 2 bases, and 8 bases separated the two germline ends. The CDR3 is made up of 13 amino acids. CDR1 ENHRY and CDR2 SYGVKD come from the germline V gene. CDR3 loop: CAISVGTQETQYF. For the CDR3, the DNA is TGTGCCATCAGTGTCGGGACTCAAGAGACCCAGTACTTC.

The CDR3 here is CASRPGHSNTEAFF. CDR3 DNA: TGTGCCAGCAGGCCGGGACATTCGAACACTGAAGCTTTCTTT. This chain connects TRBV6-5 to TRBJ1-1, with D tentatively TRBD1 (6 bases). CDR1 and CDR2 from the germline V gene are MNHEY and SVGAGI. The CDR3 spans 14 residues. Trimming shortened V by 6 bases and J by 1 base, and 12 bases separated the two germline ends.

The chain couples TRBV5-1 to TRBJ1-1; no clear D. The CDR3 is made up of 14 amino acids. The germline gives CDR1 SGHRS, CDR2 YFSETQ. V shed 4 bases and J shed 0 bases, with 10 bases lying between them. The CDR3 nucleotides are TGCGCCAGCAGCCAGGAGGGATTGAACACTGAAGCTTTCTTT. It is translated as CASSQEGLNTEAFF.

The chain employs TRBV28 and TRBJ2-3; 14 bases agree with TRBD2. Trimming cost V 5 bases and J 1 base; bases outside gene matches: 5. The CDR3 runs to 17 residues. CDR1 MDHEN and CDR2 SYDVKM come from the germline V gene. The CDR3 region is CASSTQGLAGGTDTQYF. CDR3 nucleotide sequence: TGTGCCAGCAGTACCCAGGGACTAGCGGGGGGCACAGATACGCAGTATTTT.